The entry below describes one T cell receptor beta chain. V was cut by 0 bases and J by 2 bases, with 8 bases left in between. CDR1 is SGHNT, CDR2 YYREEE, per germline (reference sequence). The CDR3 sequence is 15 residues long. The sample belongs to a study of cytotoxic CD8 clonotypes in ibrutinib-treated CLL. Some clones are missing from TCRdb's copy, which holds only in-frame ones; the method was immunoSEQ multiplex PCR. The sample lists approximately 330,000 clones; around four fifths were seen once. The clonotype was recovered from a human donor with chronic lymphocytic leukemia. V usage is TRBV5-4 and J usage is TRBJ2-2; a weak D match, TRBD1 (6 bases). Sequencing was performed on PBMCs, taken before ibrutinib treatment. In nucleotides, the CDR3 is TGTGCCAGCAGCTTGGATGGGGGCAACACCGGGGAGCTGTTTTTT. Amino acids: CASSLDGGNTGELFF.